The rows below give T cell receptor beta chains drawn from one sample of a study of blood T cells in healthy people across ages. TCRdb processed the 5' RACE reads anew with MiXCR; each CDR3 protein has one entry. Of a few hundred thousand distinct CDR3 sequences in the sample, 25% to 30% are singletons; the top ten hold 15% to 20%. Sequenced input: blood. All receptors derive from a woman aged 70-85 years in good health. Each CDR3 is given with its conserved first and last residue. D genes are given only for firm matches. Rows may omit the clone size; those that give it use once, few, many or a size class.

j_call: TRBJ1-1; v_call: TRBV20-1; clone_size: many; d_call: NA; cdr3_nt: TGCAGTGCTATCTCAGGGACGAACACTGAAGCTTTCTTT; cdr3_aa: CSAISGTNTEAFF
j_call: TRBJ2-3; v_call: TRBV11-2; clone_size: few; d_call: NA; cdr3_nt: TGTGCCAGCAGCTTAGTGAGCAGGGTCTTCACAGATACGCAGTATTTT; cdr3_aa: CASSLVSRVFTDTQYF
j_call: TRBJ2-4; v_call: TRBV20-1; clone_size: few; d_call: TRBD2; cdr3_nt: TGCAGTGCTTACAGCGGGGGGGCCAAAAACATTCAGTACTTC; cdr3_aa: CSAYSGGAKNIQYF
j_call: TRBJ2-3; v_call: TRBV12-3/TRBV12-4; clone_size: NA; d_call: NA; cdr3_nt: TGTGCCAGCAGTTACAGGGGGGGTGCAGATACGCAGTATTTT; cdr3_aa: CASSYRGGADTQYF
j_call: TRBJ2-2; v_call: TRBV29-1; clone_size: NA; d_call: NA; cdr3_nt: TGCAGCGTTGAAGATAAACAGAGCGCCGGGGAGCTGTTTTTT; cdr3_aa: CSVEDKQSAGELFF
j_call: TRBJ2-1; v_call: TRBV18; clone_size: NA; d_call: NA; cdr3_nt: TGTGCCAGCTCACCACCGGCCGTCGGGGGGCTAAGGAATGAGCAGTTCTTC; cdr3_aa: CASSPPAVGGLRNEQFF
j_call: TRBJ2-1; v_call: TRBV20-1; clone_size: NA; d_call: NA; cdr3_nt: TGCAGTGCTAGGGGGGTGGGGTTGGGGAATGAGCAGTTCTTC; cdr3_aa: CSARGVGLGNEQFF
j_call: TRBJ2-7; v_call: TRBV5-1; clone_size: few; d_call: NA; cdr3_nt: TGCGCCAGCAGCTTGCCCCAGGGGACCTACGAGCAGTACTTC; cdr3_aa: CASSLPQGTYEQYF
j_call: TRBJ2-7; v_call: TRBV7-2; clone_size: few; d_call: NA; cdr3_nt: TGTGCCAGCAGCTTGGGGGCCGGGGTTTACGAGCAGTACTTC; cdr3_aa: CASSLGAGVYEQYF
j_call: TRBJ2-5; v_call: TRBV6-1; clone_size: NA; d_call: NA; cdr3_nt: TGTGCCAGCAGTGAAGCTTTAGGGGCCCTGAGAGAGACCCAGTACTTC; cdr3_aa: CASSEALGALRETQYF